This TCR beta chain was recorded in a study of blood T cell repertoires in COVID-19. Across the study: Whether acute or convalescent, the COVID-19 samples came from the United States, Italy and Spain. In each case, the material was cDNA or gDNA derived from T cells, B-cell-depleted T cells, or PBMCs.

TCRdb's copy holds only in-frame clones and misses some; the assay was immunoSEQ multiplex PCR. The table lists fewer than 600,000 clones, 89% of them singletons. Followed longitudinally, the Seattle patients had been enrolled during active infection. Losses at the gene ends were 3 bases for V and 6 bases for J; bases not matched to a gene: 6. Germline lookup yields CDR1 MDHEN and CDR2 SYDVKM. The CDR3 consists of 15 residues. Sequencing was done on a sample of peripheral blood. V gene TRBV28 combines with J gene TRBJ2-2; 8 nucleotides align to TRBD2. The clonotype originates from a man aged 18 to 30 with COVID-19, enrolled during active disease. The CDR3 sequence is CASSFLAGGAGELFF. The CDR3 DNA sequence: TGTGCCAGCAGTTTTTTGGCGGGAGGCGCCGGGGAGCTGTTTTTT.